These 19 T cell receptor beta chains originate from one sample sequenced in a study of early T cells in non-severe SARS-CoV-2 infection. Via MiXCR, TCRdb re-called the 5' RACE reads, giving one row per CDR3 protein. The sample yields more than 95,000 distinct CDR3 sequences, 15% to 20% seen once. Sequencing input: whole blood. The receptors here all came from an adult who was a healthcare worker with PCR-confirmed SARS-CoV-2 infection or an uninfected control (not recorded which).

This clonotype has only a few counts. The V and J genes are TRBV7-2 and TRBJ1-1, with D perhaps matching TRBD1 (6 bases). The germline gives CDR1 SGHTA, CDR2 FQGNSA. Trimming pared 6 bases from V and 1 base from J, leaving 12 bases between. The CDR3 runs 14 residues. CDR3 protein: CASRSGQKNTEAFF. CDR3 sequence (DNA): TGTGCCAGCAGGTCGGGACAAAAGAACACTGAAGCTTTCTTT.

In its sample, this clonotype was seen many times. The chain carries TRBV11-2 and TRBJ2-3; 8 positions match TRBD2. With 6 bases clipped from V and 1 base from J, the junction kept 6 bases outside the gene matches. The germline V gene has CDR1 SGHAT and CDR2 FQNNGV. The CDR3 consists of 15 residues. CDR3 loop: CASRLERGRTDTQYF. CDR3 DNA sequence: TGTGCCAGCAGGCTCGAGCGGGGGCGCACAGATACGCAGTATTTT.

This clonotype was recorded a few times. The CDR3 nucleotides read TGTGCCAGCAGTTTAGGCGCAGGCGCCTCTGGAAACACCATATATTTT. Its protein is CASSLGAGASGNTIYF. The V gene is TRBV12-3 or TRBV12-4, the J gene TRBJ1-3; D gene uncertain. The V end was cut by 1 base, the J end by 0 bases, with 10 bases between. The CDR3 consists of 16 residues.

The chain uses TRBV6-5 and TRBJ1-1; 7 bases map to TRBD1. The CDR3 totals 12 residues. Losses at the gene ends were 2 bases for V and 8 bases for J; bases not matched to a gene: 2. Germline V gene lookup returns CDR1 MNHEY and CDR2 SVGAGI. Written as DNA, the CDR3 is TGTGCCAGCAGTTACAGGGGGCGAGAAGCTTTCTTT. As protein: CASSYRGREAFF.

In this sample, this clonotype turned up a few times. The V call is TRBV14, the J call TRBJ1-2; 7 nucleotides align to TRBD1. The V gene's germline CDR1 is SGHDN and CDR2 FVKESK. The J segment lost 8 bases and the V segment lost 8 bases, leaving 8 bases of the junction unmatched. The CDR3 covers 12 residues. This CDR3 is CASGSRGSGYTF. DNA for the CDR3: TGTGCCAGCGGATCCAGGGGGAGCGGCTACACCTTC. Filled out from reference TRBV14 and TRBJ1-2, the complete variable domain reads EAGVTQFPSHSVIEKGQTVTLRCDPISGHDNLYWYRRVMGKEIKFLLHFVKESKQDESGMPNNRFLAERTGGTYSTLKVQPAELEDSGVYFCASGSRGSGYTFGSGTRLTVV.

This clonotype has a count of ten or more. The chain employs TRBV3-1 and TRBJ2-1; D not resolved. Trimming took 6 bases from V and 7 from J, leaving 13 bases between them. This CDR3 is 13 amino acids long. Germline CDR1 reads LGHDT; CDR2 reads YNNKEL (reference sequence). CDR3 DNA sequence: TGTGCCAGCAGATCAACCCCGCAGAATGAGCAGTTCTTC. Translated, it gives CASRSTPQNEQFF.

This chain links TRBV7-2 with TRBJ2-3, with 10 bases that match TRBD1. The junction had 8 bases not matched to a gene; V was cut back by 3 bases and J by 8 bases. There are 15 residues in the CDR3. Germline CDR1 reads SGHTA; CDR2 reads FQGNSA. The CDR3 DNA sequence: TGTGCCAGCAGCTTGACAGGGGGCACCCCGGGTACGCAGTATTTT. It translates to CASSLTGGTPGTQYF. Variable domain in full (rest from reference TRBV7-2 and TRBJ2-3): GAGVSQSPSNKVTEKGKDVELRCDPISGHTALYWYRQSLGQGLEFLIYFQGNSAPDKSGLPSDRFSAERTGGSVSTLTIQRTQQEDSAVYLCASSLTGGTPGTQYFGPGTRLTVL.

The V call is TRBV28, the J call TRBJ1-6; possibly TRBD1 for D (6 bases). The V end lost 3 bases, the J end lost 9 bases, and 12 bases lay between the germline ends. The CDR3 is made up of 14 amino acids. Germline lookup yields CDR1 MDHEN and CDR2 SYDVKM. The CDR3 is CASSLVQGTSPLHF. CDR3 in DNA: TGTGCCAGCAGTTTGGTGCAGGGGACTTCACCCCTCCACTTT.

In this sample, this clonotype turned up a few times. CDR3 nucleotide sequence: TGCAGTGCTAGAGATAAACGTCCTCTTCACGAGCAGTACTTC. It yields the protein CSARDKRPLHEQYF. This sequence joins TRBV20-1 and TRBJ2-7; D remains ambiguous. The V and J ends lost 0 bases and 5 bases respectively, with 14 bases between them. The CDR3 is 14 residues long. CDR1 DFQATT and CDR2 SNEGSKA come from the germline V gene (reference sequence).

V is TRBV6-2 or TRBV6-3 and J is TRBJ2-7; D ambiguous. Trimming pared 2 bases from V and 2 bases from J, leaving 10 bases between. This CDR3 comprises 14 residues. In germline, CDR1 is MNHEY, CDR2 SVGEGT. CDR3 in DNA: TGTGCCAGCAGTTACCTTGGCAGGACCTACGAGCAGTACTTC. Translating it yields CASSYLGRTYEQYF.

This clonotype was seen a handful of times. CDR3 region: CASSLTLTGEQYF. In DNA, the CDR3 is TGTGCCAGCAGCCTGACACTAACGGGGGAGCAGTACTTC. The chain recombines TRBV7-8 with TRBJ2-7; weak D call: TRBD2 (5 bases). V was clipped by 5 bases and J by 7 bases, with 15 bases between them. Germline V gene data show CDR1 as SGHVS and CDR2 as FQNEAQ. The CDR3 contains 13 residues.

Only a few counts were recorded for this clonotype. This CDR3 reads CASSPGADYEAFF. CDR3 sequence (DNA): TGTGCCAGCAGTCCAGGGGCGGACTACGAAGCTTTCTTT. V and J are TRBV27 and TRBJ1-1; D is perhaps TRBD1 (6 bases). This CDR3 is 13 amino acids long. The ends were cut back, 5 bases at V and 8 bases at J, with 15 bases in the middle. In germline, CDR1 is MNHEY, CDR2 SMNVEV (reference sequence).

This clonotype was counted only a few times. The genes are TRBV28 and TRBJ2-1; a weak D match, TRBD2 (6 bases). The germline V gene encodes CDR1 MDHEN and CDR2 SYDVKM. The CDR3 spans 15 residues. Trimming took 5 bases from V and 0 from J, leaving 11 bases between them. CDR3 loop: CASSTAGSSYNEQFF. The CDR3 DNA reads as TGTGCCAGCAGTACCGCGGGGAGCTCCTACAATGAGCAGTTCTTC.

This clonotype was observed a handful of times. The V and J genes are TRBV10-3 and TRBJ1-1; 8 nucleotides agree with TRBD1. CDR3 length equals 16 residues. Losses at the gene ends were 3 bases for V and 10 bases for J; bases not matched to a gene: 16. Germline V gives CDR1 ENHRY, CDR2 SYGVKD. The CDR3 loop reads CAISEDSHSGGLRAFF. The CDR3 bases are TGTGCCATCAGTGAAGATTCGCACTCAGGGGGCTTGAGAGCTTTCTTT.

This chain uses TRBV3-1 with TRBJ2-2; D gene ambiguous. This CDR3 has 14 amino acids. The germline V and J ends were trimmed by 4 bases and 3 bases, with 9 bases remaining between them. CDR1 is LGHDT and CDR2 is YNNKEL in the germline V gene (reference sequence). In DNA form, the CDR3 reads TGTGCCAGCAGCCCCTCGTGGGACACCGGGGAGCTGTTTTTT. Encoded protein: CASSPSWDTGELFF.

In its sample, this clonotype was seen a few times. This chain joins TRBV6-2 or TRBV6-3 and TRBJ2-7; D is ambiguous. Germline CDR1 MNHEY, CDR2 SVGEGT. The CDR3 is 12 amino acids. Between the trimmed V and J ends, which lost 3 bases and 2 bases, there was a span of 5 bases. The CDR3 protein is CASSYVTYEQYF. CDR3 coding DNA: TGTGCCAGCAGTTATGTTACCTACGAGCAGTACTTC.

This clonotype was recorded a few times. The chain has TRBV29-1 and TRBJ2-2; D not certain. Trimming removed 3 bases at V and 3 bases at J, with 8 bases between. Germline assignment: CDR1 SQVTM and CDR2 ANQGSEA. The CDR3 totals 13 residues. CDR3 sequence: CSVEWAHTGELFF. The CDR3 DNA follows: TGCAGCGTTGAGTGGGCACACACCGGGGAGCTGTTTTTT.

This clonotype was recorded at least ten times. CDR3 residues: CASSPAGASGIQYF. The CDR3 nucleotides read TGTGCCAGCAGCCCCGCTGGGGCATCGGGCATTCAGTACTTC. The chain joins TRBV28 to TRBJ2-4, with D possibly being TRBD1 (5 bases). The V end was cut by 6 bases, the J end by 9 bases, with 18 bases between. Germline assignment: CDR1 MDHEN and CDR2 SYDVKM. The length of the CDR3 is 14 residues.

Only a few counts were recorded for this clonotype. This chain joins TRBV7-6 and TRBJ2-2; D gene unclear. CDR3 length: 14 amino acids. Trimming pared 5 bases from V and 0 bases from J, leaving 7 bases between. Looked up from germline, CDR1 is SGHVS and CDR2 is FNYEAQ. CDR3 amino acids: CASSLTANTGELFF. For the CDR3, the DNA is TGTGCCAGCAGCCTTACAGCGAACACCGGGGAGCTGTTTTTT.